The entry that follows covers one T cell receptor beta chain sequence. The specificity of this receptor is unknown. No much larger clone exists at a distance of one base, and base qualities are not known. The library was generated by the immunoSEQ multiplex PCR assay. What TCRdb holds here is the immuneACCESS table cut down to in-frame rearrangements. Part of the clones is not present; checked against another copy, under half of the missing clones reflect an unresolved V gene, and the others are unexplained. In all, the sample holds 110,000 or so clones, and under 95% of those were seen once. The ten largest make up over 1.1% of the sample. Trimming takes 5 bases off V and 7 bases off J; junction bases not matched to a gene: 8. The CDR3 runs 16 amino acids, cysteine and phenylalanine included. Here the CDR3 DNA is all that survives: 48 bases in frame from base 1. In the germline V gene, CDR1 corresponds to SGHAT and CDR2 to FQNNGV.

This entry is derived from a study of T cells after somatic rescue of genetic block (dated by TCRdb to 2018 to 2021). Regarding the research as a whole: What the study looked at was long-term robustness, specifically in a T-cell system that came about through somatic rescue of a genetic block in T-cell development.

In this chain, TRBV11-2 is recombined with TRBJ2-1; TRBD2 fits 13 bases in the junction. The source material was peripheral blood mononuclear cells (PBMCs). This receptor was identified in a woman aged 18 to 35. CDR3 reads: CASSPWTSGGRNEQFF. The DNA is TGTGCCAGCAGCCCCTGGACTAGCGGGGGAAGGAATGAGCAGTTCTTC.